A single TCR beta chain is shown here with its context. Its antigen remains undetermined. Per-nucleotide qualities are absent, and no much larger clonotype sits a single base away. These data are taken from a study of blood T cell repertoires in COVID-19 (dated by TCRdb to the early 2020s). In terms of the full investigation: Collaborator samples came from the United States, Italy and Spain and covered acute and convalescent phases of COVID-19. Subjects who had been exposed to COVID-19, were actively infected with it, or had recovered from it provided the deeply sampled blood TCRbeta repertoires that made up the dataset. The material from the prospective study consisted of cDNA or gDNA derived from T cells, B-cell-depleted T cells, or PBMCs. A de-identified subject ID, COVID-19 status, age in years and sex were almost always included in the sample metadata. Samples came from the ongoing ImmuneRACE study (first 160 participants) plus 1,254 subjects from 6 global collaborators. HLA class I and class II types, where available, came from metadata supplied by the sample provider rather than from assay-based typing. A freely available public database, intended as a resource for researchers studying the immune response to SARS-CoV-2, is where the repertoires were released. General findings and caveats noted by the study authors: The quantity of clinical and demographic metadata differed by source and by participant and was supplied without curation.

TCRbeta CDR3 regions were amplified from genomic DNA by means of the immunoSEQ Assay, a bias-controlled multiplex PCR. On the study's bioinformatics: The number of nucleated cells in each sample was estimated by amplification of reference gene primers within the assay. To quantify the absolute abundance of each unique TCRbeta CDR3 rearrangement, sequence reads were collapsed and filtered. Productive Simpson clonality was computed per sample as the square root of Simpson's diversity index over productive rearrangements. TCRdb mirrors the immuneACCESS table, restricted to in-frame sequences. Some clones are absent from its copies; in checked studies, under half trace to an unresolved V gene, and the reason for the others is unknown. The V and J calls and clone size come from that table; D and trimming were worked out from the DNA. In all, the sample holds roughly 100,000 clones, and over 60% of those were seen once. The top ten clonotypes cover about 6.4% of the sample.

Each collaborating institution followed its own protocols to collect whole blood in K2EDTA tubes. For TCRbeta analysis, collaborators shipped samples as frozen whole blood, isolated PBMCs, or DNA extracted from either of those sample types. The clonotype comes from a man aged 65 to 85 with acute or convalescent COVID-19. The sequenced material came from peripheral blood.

CDR3 reads: CASSYRHSDQPQHF. The DNA reads TGTGCCAGCAGTTACAGGCATTCTGATCAGCCCCAGCATTTT. The rearrangement combines TRBV2 with TRBJ1-5, with TRBD1 perhaps the D gene, on 5 matching bases. CDR1 SNHLY and CDR2 FYNNEI were looked up in the germline V gene. V and J are truncated by 5 bases and 5 bases respectively, leaving an intervening sequence of 13 bases. Reading from cysteine to phenylalanine, the CDR3 counts 14 amino acids. The sequence is cut down to CDR3 DNA, 42 bases in frame from base 1.